This record covers a single T cell receptor (beta chain). This sample stems from a study of CD8 T cells in Susac syndrome. The CDR3 loop spans 16 amino acids. Trimming removed 6 bases from V and 1 base from J, with 18 bases in between. RNA was extracted with the RNeasy kit, and a quantity of roughly 0.5 to 1 ug was reverse transcribed using random hexamers. TCRdb independently ran MiXCR on the immunoSEQ multiplex PCR reads; one entry per CDR3 protein. The sample gives roughly 130,000 distinct CDR3 sequences, about 93% of which show up once; about 0.27% is in the top ten. The V gene is TRBV12-3 or TRBV12-4, the J gene TRBJ1-2; D is uncertain. The sequenced material came from CD8+ T cells from PBMCs. This receptor was identified in a human donor with Susac syndrome. The CDR3 loop is CASSHYRAFRNYGYTF. In DNA, the CDR3 is TGTGCCAGCAGCCATTACCGTGCCTTCCGTAACTATGGCTACACCTTC.